The 4 T cell receptor beta chains listed next were all sequenced from one sample in a study of blood T cell dynamics during melanoma immunotherapy. TCRdb's table, derived via immunoSEQ multiplex PCR, lists solely in-frame clones and lacks some. The sample yields approximately 17,000 clones, approximately 91% seen once. As to time point: pre-treatment baseline. The sequences come from blood, collected from a patient treated with checkpoint blockade. All receptors derive from a human donor with melanoma.

V gene TRBV28 combines with J gene TRBJ2-3; 13 positions match TRBD2. The CDR3 contains 16 residues. In germline, CDR1 is MDHEN, CDR2 SYDVKM. Trimming removed 8 bases from V and 2 bases from J; junction bases left unmatched: 7. The CDR3 here is CASGWTSGGPTDTQYF. Here the CDR3 DNA reads TGTGCCAGCGGTTGGACTAGCGGGGGCCCCACAGATACGCAGTATTTT. Full variable domain (outside the CDR3, taken from reference TRBV28 and TRBJ2-3): DVKVTQSSRYLVKRTGEKVFLECVQDMDHENMFWYRQDPGLGLRLIYFSYDVKMKEKGDIPEGYSVSREKKERFSLILESASTNQTSMYLCASGWTSGGPTDTQYFGPGTRLTVL.

The chain couples TRBV27 to TRBJ2-7; D may match TRBD1 or TRBD2 (5 bases each). CDR1 is MNHEY, CDR2 SMNVEV, per germline (reference sequence). The CDR3 has 15 amino acids. V gave up 5 bases and J gave up 2 bases, with 16 bases separating them. CDR3 DNA sequence: TGTGCCAGCAGTAGGTGGGACCTGAGGACCTACGAGCAGTACTTC. Protein product: CASSRWDLRTYEQYF.

The chain links TRBV11-2 to TRBJ2-3; 7 bases map to TRBD1. In germline, CDR1 is SGHAT, CDR2 FQNNGV. Trimming at V came to 0 bases and at J to 5 bases, leaving 2 bases not matched to a gene. The CDR3 totals 14 residues. The CDR3 spells CASSLETGVDTQYF. The CDR3 DNA reads TGTGCCAGCAGCTTAGAAACAGGGGTAGATACGCAGTATTTT.

This clone was seen only a few times. The chain carries TRBV2 and TRBJ1-2; no reliable D call. V lost 3 bases and J lost 9, with 5 bases in between. The CDR3 is 10 amino acids. From germline, CDR1 is SNHLY and CDR2 FYNNEI. CDR3 DNA: TGTGCCAGCAGTGATAGGAGCTACACCTTC. Amino acids: CASSDRSYTF.